This is a list of T cell receptor beta chains from one sample in a study of CD8 T cells in Susac syndrome. TCRdb fed the immunoSEQ multiplex PCR reads into MiXCR, producing one record per CDR3 protein. The sample contains around 280,000 distinct CDR3 sequences, 80% to 90% of which appear only once. The sequenced sample was CD8+ T cells from PBMCs. Source of these receptors: a human donor with multiple sclerosis. The CDR3 runs from the conserved cysteine through the conserved F or W. D genes are given only for firm matches. Clone size, where shown, is once, few, many, or a class for clones that have expanded.

TRBD1,-,TRBJ1-6,TRBV9,TGTGCCAGCAGCGCGGACAGGGGGACCCTTAAATCACCCCTCCACTTT,CASSADRGTLKSPLHF
-,-,TRBJ1-2,TRBV28,TGTGCCAGCAGTTTCCCCCCCACTAACTATGGCTACACCTTC,CASSFPPTNYGYTF
-,-,TRBJ1-2,TRBV12-3/TRBV12-4,TGTGCCAGCGGTACAGGGAGAGGCTTCTATGGCTACACCTTC,CASGTGRGFYGYTF
-,-,TRBJ2-1,TRBV4-1,TGCGCCAGCAGCCACCTCCAGAGGGGGTTTTACTACAATGAGCAGTTCTTC,CASSHLQRGFYYNEQFF
TRBD2,-,TRBJ2-1,TRBV7-9,TGTGCCAGCAGCTCCCGGACTAGCGGGAGGGCCAATGAGCAGTTCTTC,CASSSRTSGRANEQFF
-,few,TRBJ2-5,TRBV6-5,TGTGCCAGCAGTTACAATAGCAAAGAGACCCAGTACTTC,CASSYNSKETQYF
-,-,TRBJ1-2,TRBV9,TGTGCCAGCAGCGTAGTCGGTTCCTCTAACTATGGCTACACCTTC,CASSVVGSSNYGYTF
-,-,TRBJ1-2,TRBV27,TGTGCCAGCAGTTTGCGATCAGGGTTCTATGGCTACACCTTC,CASSLRSGFYGYTF
TRBD2,-,TRBJ2-7,TRBV11-1,TGTGCCAGCAGCTTCCTGACTAGCGGGGCCTCCTACGAGCAGTACTTC,CASSFLTSGASYEQYF
-,few,TRBJ1-5,TRBV3-1,TGTGCCAGCGGCGACAGTAGCAATCAGCCCCAGCATTTT,CASGDSSNQPQHF
TRBD1,-,TRBJ2-7,TRBV27,TGTGCCAGCACCCAAATACCGGGACAGGACGAGCAGTACTTC,CASTQIPGQDEQYF
-,-,TRBJ2-1,TRBV12-3/TRBV12-4,TGTGCCAGCAGTTTAGGGGTCCTGACGCCCGATGAGCAGTTCTTC,CASSLGVLTPDEQFF
-,-,TRBJ2-7,TRBV7-9,TGTGCCAGCAGCCCAACAGGGATAACCTACGAGCAGTACTTC,CASSPTGITYEQYF
TRBD1,-,TRBJ1-2,TRBV29-1,TGCAGCGTACCCCAGGGGGATAATGGCTACACCTTC,CSVPQGDNGYTF
TRBD1,-,TRBJ1-1,TRBV6-1,TGTGCCAGCAGTGCAGCGGGACAGGGAGCCTGGGGCACTGAAGCTTTCTTT,CASSAAGQGAWGTEAFF
TRBD2,-,TRBJ2-5,TRBV9,TGTGCCAGCAGCCCTCCTAGCGGGAGTAAGAAGACCCAGTACTTC,CASSPPSGSKKTQYF
-,-,TRBJ2-7,TRBV7-6,TGTGCCAGCAGTTTTGGTACGGGTTCCTACGAGCAGTACTTC,CASSFGTGSYEQYF
-,-,TRBJ2-3,TRBV27,TGTGCCAGCAGTTTATCACGGTCGGGTAGCACAGATACGCAGTATTTT,CASSLSRSGSTDTQYF
-,-,TRBJ2-1,TRBV11-2,TGTGCCAGCAGCCTATACGGGGGAGGTATTTGGTCGGAGAGCTCCTACAATGAGCAGTTCTTC,CASSLYGGGIWSESSYNEQFF
-,-,TRBJ2-7,TRBV28,TGTGCCAGCAGTCCTCAACTAGGGTACTTGCCTTTGGAGCAGTACTTC,CASSPQLGYLPLEQYF
TRBD2,-,TRBJ2-7,TRBV3-1,TGTGCCAGCAGCCAGACTAGCAGATACGAGCAGTACTTC,CASSQTSRYEQYF
-,-,TRBJ1-1,TRBV20-1,TGCAGTGCTAGCCTTACTAGGGACGGCTTAATGAACACTGAAGCTTTCTTT,CSASLTRDGLMNTEAFF
-,-,TRBJ1-3,TRBV6-1,TGTGCCAGCAGTGTCCTTATCTCTGGAAACACCATATATTTT,CASSVLISGNTIYF
-,few,TRBJ2-7,TRBV3-1,TGTGCCAGCATCCTGCTTACTAGCTGCTCCTACGAGCAGTACTTC,CASILLTSCSYEQYF
TRBD1,-,TRBJ2-2,TRBV5-1,TGCGCCAGCAGCTTCGATCCCGGGACAGATGACACCGGGGAGCTGTTTTTT,CASSFDPGTDDTGELFF
-,-,TRBJ2-1,TRBV3-1,TGTGCCAGCAGCCAAGATCCCCAGAGGGAGCAGTTCTTC,CASSQDPQREQFF
TRBD2,few,TRBJ2-1,TRBV4-3,TGCGCCAGCAGCCAAGACGGGCTAGCGGGAATTGAGCAGTTCTTC,CASSQDGLAGIEQFF
TRBD2,once,TRBJ2-7,TRBV20-1,TGCAGTGCTAGGCCCACCCTAGCGGGAGGGTATGGCTACGAGCAGTACTTC,CSARPTLAGGYGYEQYF
-,-,TRBJ2-1,TRBV9,TGTGCCAGCAGCCCCTATTCAGCTAGCGATAGTGAGCAGTTCTTC,CASSPYSASDSEQFF
-,few,TRBJ1-5,TRBV27,TGTGCCAGCAGTTTATACAGAGATTTCAATCAGCCCCAGCATTTT,CASSLYRDFNQPQHF
-,-,TRBJ1-2,TRBV19,TGTGCCAGTAGTTGGAGACAGCTGAAGTATGGCTACACCTTC,CASSWRQLKYGYTF
-,-,TRBJ1-5,TRBV12-5,TGTGCTAGTGGTCTCACCGATCAGCCCCAGCATTTT,CASGLTDQPQHF
-,-,TRBJ2-1,TRBV28,TGTGCCAGCAGTCCGCCGGCAGGGGCAATCTACAATGAGCAGTTCTTC,CASSPPAGAIYNEQFF
TRBD2,-,TRBJ2-5,TRBV28,TGTGCCAGCAGTTTGACTAGCGGGAGGATTGAGACCCAGTACTTC,CASSLTSGRIETQYF
-,-,TRBJ2-3,TRBV9,TGTGCCAGCAGCGTAGACGAGACTAGGCCCCCAGATACGCAGTATTTT,CASSVDETRPPDTQYF
TRBD2,-,TRBJ2-3,TRBV24-1,TGTGCCACCAGTGATTTGCGGGCTAGCGGGAGGGCCACAGATACGCAGTATTTT,CATSDLRASGRATDTQYF
-,-,TRBJ1-2,TRBV28,TGTGCCAGCAGTTTTGAGGGCCGCGGCTACACCTTC,CASSFEGRGYTF
-,-,TRBJ2-7,TRBV28,TGTGCCAGCAGCGCCCTGACGGGGACGATCACCTACGAGCAGTACTTC,CASSALTGTITYEQYF
TRBD2,-,TRBJ2-1,TRBV19,TGTGCCAGTAGTATAAGCGGGAGGGTTCACAATGAGCAGTTCTTC,CASSISGRVHNEQFF
-,-,TRBJ2-1,TRBV2,TGTGCCAGCAGTGAAGGTAAAGGGTTCGTTTACAATGAGCAGTTCTTC,CASSEGKGFVYNEQFF